Listed below are T cell receptor beta chains from one sample, sequenced in a study of lymphopenia after photon versus proton radiotherapy. Clones were sequenced by immunoSEQ multiplex PCR, and TCRdb holds only the in-frame ones, with some missing. The table shows tens of thousands of clones, with around four fifths occurring only once. The material was peripheral blood, obtained from a patient treated with photon-based radiotherapy. The receptor set was obtained from a woman aged 45 to 65 with pancreatic cancer. The CDR3 runs from the conserved cysteine through the conserved F or W. D genes are given only for firm matches. A row's size may be missing; if present it is once, few, many or a size class.

D: TRBD2
V: TRBV10-2
J: TRBJ2-1
size: few
DNA: TGCGCCAGCAGTTTTTCAGCGGGAGGGCCCGGCGATGAGCAGTTCTTC
CDR3: CASSFSAGGPGDEQFF

D: .
V: TRBV18
J: TRBJ2-1
size: .
DNA: TGTGCCAGCTCACCGACGACTAAGCGGGACAATGAGCAGTTCTTC
CDR3: CASSPTTKRDNEQFF

D: .
V: TRBV15
J: TRBJ2-5
size: .
DNA: TGTGCCACCAGCAGAGAACAGGGAGAAGGGGAGACCCAGTACTTC
CDR3: CATSREQGEGETQYF

D: .
V: TRBV5-4
J: TRBJ2-3
size: .
DNA: TGTGCCAGCAGCCGGACCCACACAGATACGCAGTATTTT
CDR3: CASSRTHTDTQYF

D: TRBD2
V: TRBV5-4
J: TRBJ2-1
size: .
DNA: TGTGCCAGCAGCTTGGGGCCGGGACTAGGCTACAATGAGCAGTTCTTC
CDR3: CASSLGPGLGYNEQFF

D: .
V: TRBV27
J: TRBJ2-2
size: .
DNA: TGTGCCAGCAGTTTACACCCGTCGGATGGGCTGTTTTTT
CDR3: CASSLHPSDGLFF

D: TRBD1
V: TRBV27
J: TRBJ1-5
size: once
DNA: TGTGCCAGCAGTGCCGGACAGGGCCCCAATCAGCCCCAGCATTTT
CDR3: CASSAGQGPNQPQHF

D: TRBD2
V: TRBV6-1
J: TRBJ2-1
size: .
DNA: TGTGCCAGCAGTGAAGTCAGCGGGAGCTCCTACAATGAGCAGTTCTTC
CDR3: CASSEVSGSSYNEQFF

D: .
V: TRBV11-2
J: TRBJ1-1
size: .
DNA: TGTGCCAGCAGCTATAGGATCGGTTGGAGCACTGAAGCTTTCTTT
CDR3: CASSYRIGWSTEAFF

D: .
V: TRBV19
J: TRBJ2-1
size: few
DNA: TGTGCCAGTAGTATGGGGGCCTACAATGAGCAGTTCTTC
CDR3: CASSMGAYNEQFF

D: .
V: TRBV27
J: TRBJ2-5
size: .
DNA: TGTGCCAGCAGTTCCCAAGAGACCCAGTACTTC
CDR3: CASSSQETQYF

D: .
V: TRBV10-1
J: TRBJ1-1
size: once
DNA: TGCGCCAGCAGGTTGGAAATTTCGAGCACTGAAGCTTTCTTT
CDR3: CASRLEISSTEAFF

D: .
V: TRBV7-9
J: TRBJ1-1
size: .
DNA: TGTGCCAGCAGGCCGGCTAGTCCGGGGGAGATCCCTGAAGCTTTCTTT
CDR3: CASRPASPGEIPEAFF

D: TRBD1
V: TRBV28
J: TRBJ2-3
size: .
DNA: TGTGCCAGCAGTAGACAGGGCCCTAGCACAGATACGCAGTATTTT
CDR3: CASSRQGPSTDTQYF

D: TRBD2
V: TRBV19
J: TRBJ2-7
size: .
DNA: TGTGCCAGTAGTGTGGCGTGGGGCGGGAGCTACGAGCAGTACTTC
CDR3: CASSVAWGGSYEQYF

D: .
V: TRBV7-8
J: TRBJ1-5
size: .
DNA: TGTGCCAGCAGCCGGACAGACAATCAGCCCCAGCATTTT
CDR3: CASSRTDNQPQHF

D: .
V: TRBV30
J: TRBJ2-7
size: .
DNA: TGTGCCTGGGGACACTCAAACTACGAGCAGTACTTC
CDR3: CAWGHSNYEQYF

D: .
V: TRBV6-5
J: TRBJ1-6
size: once
DNA: TGTGCCTCTGGGGTACAATCACCCCTCCACTTT
CDR3: CASGVQSPLHF

D: .
V: TRBV4-3
J: TRBJ2-7
size: .
DNA: TGCGCCAGCAGCCAAGAATTTTCTGGTCTCTACGAGCAGTACTTC
CDR3: CASSQEFSGLYEQYF

D: TRBD2
V: TRBV29-1
J: TRBJ2-5
size: .
DNA: TGCAGCGTACTAGCGGGAGGGGCAGAGACCCAGTACTTC
CDR3: CSVLAGGAETQYF

D: .
V: TRBV12-2
J: TRBJ2-3
size: .
DNA: TGTGCAAGTCGCTCCCCCAACCGGGACAGCGGACCAGATACGCAGTATTTT
CDR3: CASRSPNRDSGPDTQYF

D: TRBD2
V: TRBV7-2
J: TRBJ2-3
size: .
DNA: TGTGCCAGCAGCAAGGGGACTAGCGGCACAGATACGCAGTATTTT
CDR3: CASSKGTSGTDTQYF

D: .
V: TRBV6-4
J: TRBJ2-1
size: .
DNA: TGTGCCAGCAGTGACCACTCCGAGATCTCCTACAATGAGCAGTTCTTC
CDR3: CASSDHSEISYNEQFF